The rows below give T cell receptor beta chains drawn from one sample of a study of T-cell reconstitution after alpha-beta-depleted transplantation in children. Via MiXCR, TCRdb re-called the PCR reads, giving one row per CDR3 protein. The repertoire includes more than 200,000 distinct CDR3 sequences, approximately 9.9% of them detected once, and over 4.5% sits in the top ten. The sample consisted of PBMCs from the stem cell graft donor, taken from the stem cell graft. The receptors shown here come from a human donor who donated a stem cell graft to a child with SCID. CDR3s include the opening cysteine and the closing phenylalanine or tryptophan. The order of the fields is V gene, clone size, J gene, CDR3 length, D gene, CDR3 DNA, CDR3 protein. D genes are given only for firm matches. Expanded clones get a size class; other rows say once, few or many, or leave the size out.

>TRBV10-2|few|TRBJ2-2|16|TRBD2
TGCGCCAGCAGTGAAGGCGGGGGGGCCCACACCGGGGAGCTGTTTTTT
CASSEGGGAHTGELFF
>TRBV7-9|few|TRBJ2-7|15|.
TGTGCCAGCAGCTCCCGTCGGTCAGCAACCTACGAGCAGTACTTC
CASSSRRSATYEQYF
>TRBV7-2|many|TRBJ2-5|12|.
TGTGCCAGCAGCTTGGCGATCGAGACCCAGTACTTC
CASSLAIETQYF
>TRBV19|many|TRBJ1-5|18|.
TGTGCCAGTAGTATACCGGAGAGTTTGGGCCTTCTAAATCAGCCCCAGCATTTT
CASSIPESLGLLNQPQHF
>TRBV27|many|TRBJ2-3|14|.
TGTGCCAGCAGCTCCCAGGGGGGGGCAGATACGCAGTATTTT
CASSSQGGADTQYF
>TRBV5-1|many|TRBJ2-3|14|TRBD2
TGCGCCAGCAGATTGGCTAGCGGGGAGGATACGCAGTATTTT
CASRLASGEDTQYF
>TRBV20-1|many|TRBJ1-2|14|.
TGCAGTGCTAGAATGGAGGGCCCCAACTATGGCTACACCTTC
CSARMEGPNYGYTF
>TRBV20-1|many|TRBJ1-5|13|.
TGCAGTGCTAGCCCCGAGGGGGACCAGCCCCAGCATTTT
CSASPEGDQPQHF
>TRBV5-1|many|TRBJ1-1|11|.
TGCGCCAGCAGGAGGGACACTGAAGCCTTCTTT
CASRRDTEAFF
>TRBV12-3/TRBV12-4|many|TRBJ1-5|14|TRBD1
TGTGCCAGCAGCTATGACAGGGACAATCAGCCCCAGCATTTT
CASSYDRDNQPQHF
>TRBV5-5|few|TRBJ2-3|15|.
TGTGCCAGCAGCTTCCGGGGGTCGCCGGCGGATACGCAGTATTTT
CASSFRGSPADTQYF
>TRBV29-1|many|TRBJ2-2|13|.
TGCAGCGTTGAAAATACGAACACCGGGGAGCTGTTTTTT
CSVENTNTGELFF
>TRBV5-6|many|TRBJ2-1|15|.
TGTGCCAGCAGCCCCCAGGGGGAGGGATTAAATGAGCAGTTCTTC
CASSPQGEGLNEQFF
>TRBV5-1|few|TRBJ2-2|16|.
TGCGCCAGCAGCTTGCTGGCAGGGTATGGCACCGGGGAGCTGTTTTTT
CASSLLAGYGTGELFF
>TRBV4-3|many|TRBJ1-2|13|.
TGCGCCAGCAGCCAATCCCTCCTCCCTCCCTACACCTTC
CASSQSLLPPYTF
>TRBV20-1|many|TRBJ1-6|15|TRBD1
TGCAGTGCTAGGACCACGACAGGGATTATTCCGCCCCTCCACTTT
CSARTTTGIIPPLHF
>TRBV20-1|many|TRBJ1-2|17|.
TGCAGTGCCCCGCCCACAGGGTCCACCTTACTTAACTATGGCTACACCTTC
CSAPPTGSTLLNYGYTF
>TRBV3-1|.|TRBJ2-1|14|TRBD1
TGTGCCAGCAGCCTACCGGACAGGCACAATGAGCAGTTCTTC
CASSLPDRHNEQFF
>TRBV30|few|TRBJ1-6|13|.
TGTGCCTGGAGTGTAGACTATAATTCACCCCTCCACTTT
CAWSVDYNSPLHF
>TRBV12-3/TRBV12-4|many|TRBJ2-3|17|TRBD2
TGTGCCAGCAGCGGACTAGCGGGGGGTACTGGCACAGATACGCAGTATTTT
CASSGLAGGTGTDTQYF
>TRBV6-2/TRBV6-3|many|TRBJ1-1|18|.
TGTGCCAGCAGTTACTCGGGGTTTGAGGGAATCATGAACACTGAAGCTTTCTTT
CASSYSGFEGIMNTEAFF
>TRBV2|.|TRBJ1-1|13|TRBD1
TGTGCCAGTAGACAGGGGGCGGGCACTGAAGCTTTCTTT
CASRQGAGTEAFF
>TRBV7-3|many|TRBJ1-1|13|.
TGTGCCAGCAGCTTAGACAGACACACTGAAGCTTTCTTT
CASSLDRHTEAFF
>TRBV10-3|many|TRBJ1-3|14|TRBD1
TGTGCCGTCGACAGGGACGGCTCTGGAAACACCATATATTTT
CAVDRDGSGNTIYF
>TRBV7-9|many|TRBJ2-1|16|.
TGTGCCAGCAGCCCCCGAGGGCCGAGCTCCTACAATGAGCAGTTCTTC
CASSPRGPSSYNEQFF
>TRBV6-6|.|TRBJ2-5|13|.
TGTGCCAGCAGTTACTCCCCCCAAGAGACCCAGTACTTC
CASSYSPQETQYF
>TRBV4-3|.|TRBJ1-4|20|TRBD1
TGCGCCAGCAGCCAAGGCTGGCGGGACAGGAGTTTGGAGACTAATGAAAAACTGTTTTTT
CASSQGWRDRSLETNEKLFF
>TRBV7-9|many|TRBJ2-1|14|.
TGTGCCAGCAGCTCCCTAATTTTCGGCAATGAGCAGTTCTTC
CASSSLIFGNEQFF
>TRBV24-1|.|TRBJ2-7|20|TRBD2
TGTGCCACCAGTGAGAACGGGACTAGCGGGGATCCTATAAGTTGGGGCGAGCAGTACTTC
CATSENGTSGDPISWGEQYF
>TRBV24-1|many|TRBJ2-1|15|.
TGTGCCACCAGTGGGGCGGCAAGCTCCTACAATGAGCAGTTCTTC
CATSGAASSYNEQFF
>TRBV20-1|many|TRBJ2-5|12|.
TGCAGTGGGACAGTCACCGAAGAGACCCAGTACTTC
CSGTVTEETQYF
>TRBV7-2|many|TRBJ1-6|15|TRBD1
TGTGCCAGCAGCTTAGAACAGGGGGAATATTCACCCCTCCACTTT
CASSLEQGEYSPLHF
>TRBV5-6|many|TRBJ1-2|16|TRBD1
TGTGCCAGCAGCCGGGGGCGACAGGGGAGCAACTATGGCTACACCTTC
CASSRGRQGSNYGYTF
>TRBV2|many|TRBJ2-1|14|.
TGTGCCAGCAGTGAAGGGGGTGAAGCCTCTGAGCAGTTCTTC
CASSEGGEASEQFF
>TRBV4-2|.|TRBJ2-7|13|.
TGTGCCAGCAGCCTCGGGCCCCTCTACGAGCAGTACTTC
CASSLGPLYEQYF
>TRBV5-1|many|TRBJ2-3|15|.
TGCGCCAGCAGCTTGGAACTAGCTGGCACAGATACGCAGTATTTT
CASSLELAGTDTQYF
>TRBV2|many|TRBJ1-2|15|TRBD1
TGTGCCAGCAAAGGACAGGGCCCTTCTAACTATGGCTACACCTTC
CASKGQGPSNYGYTF
>TRBV4-1|few|TRBJ2-4|15|.
TGCGCCAGCAGCCAAGGGCCCGTAGCCAAAAACATTCAGTACTTC
CASSQGPVAKNIQYF
>TRBV5-4|few|TRBJ2-3|13|.
TGTGCCAGCAGCCCGACCCGCACAGATACGCAGTATTTT
CASSPTRTDTQYF
>TRBV7-8|many|TRBJ2-3|16|.
TGTGCCAGCAGCCCGGGGACAGCGGGGGTCACAGATACGCAGTATTTT
CASSPGTAGVTDTQYF
>TRBV7-2|many|TRBJ2-7|14|.
TGTGCCAGCAGCTTAGTGCGGGAATCCTACGAGCAGTACTTC
CASSLVRESYEQYF
>TRBV12-3/TRBV12-4|many|TRBJ2-5|15|TRBD1
TGTGCCAGCAGTCAGGGACAGGGAGGGCAAGAGACCCAGTACTTC
CASSQGQGGQETQYF
>TRBV25-1|many|TRBJ1-2|13|.
TGTGCCAGCAGTGATTCTAACAGTTATGGCTACACCTTC
CASSDSNSYGYTF
>TRBV11-2|many|TRBJ1-6|18|.
TGTGCCAGCAGTAAATCTTTACCCGGGGCTGCCGATAATTCACCCCTCCACTTT
CASSKSLPGAADNSPLHF
>TRBV5-1|many|TRBJ1-1|13|.
TGCGCCCTTCCGGAGGCAGAGAACACTGAAGCTTTCTTT
CALPEAENTEAFF
>TRBV12-3/TRBV12-4|many|TRBJ2-3|17|TRBD2
TGTGCCAGCAGTTCGCCCTTTCGCGGGGGGGGTCGAGATACGCAGTATTTT
CASSSPFRGGGRDTQYF
>TRBV20-1|.|TRBJ2-1|13|TRBD1
TGCAGTGCTAGCTCGACAGGGGTAGGTGAGCAGTTCTTC
CSASSTGVGEQFF
>TRBV6-2/TRBV6-3|few|TRBJ2-5|16|TRBD2
TGTGCCAGCGCCGGGAGGGGCCAATCCCACCGGGAGACCCAGTACTTC
CASAGRGQSHRETQYF
>TRBV2|many|TRBJ2-7|11|.
TGTGCCAGCAGTGCGACCTACGAGCAGTACTTC
CASSATYEQYF
>TRBV3-2|many|TRBJ2-1|12|.
TGTGCCAGCAGTTACACTACTAATGAGCAGTTCTTC
CASSYTTNEQFF
>TRBV6-5|many|TRBJ2-3|16|.
TGTGCCAGCAGTTACGTGGCGGGGTCTAGCACAGATACGCAGTATTTT
CASSYVAGSSTDTQYF